This record looks at one TCR beta chain sequence and its context. This entry comes from a study of blood T cell repertoires in COVID-19. On the study more broadly: The samples span acute and convalescent COVID-19 from the United States, Italy and Spain. PBMCs, B-cell-depleted T cells, or T cells provided the cDNA or gDNA that made up the material.

As originally analysed: Amplification from reference gene primers served as the basis for estimated nucleated cell counts. Assay: immunoSEQ multiplex PCR; the TCRdb copy retains only in-frame clones and omits some. The DNA gave D and trimming, while V, J and clone size come from that table. Seen here are 55,000 to 80,000 clones, roughly 80% observed once, and the top ten hold around 0.91%. With 6 bases clipped from V and 5 bases from J, the junction kept 10 bases outside the gene matches. Germline CDR1 reads MDHEN; CDR2 reads SYDVKM. The CDR3 is 15 amino acids. The chain couples TRBV28 to TRBJ1-5; 7 nucleotides line up with TRBD1. The material sequenced was peripheral blood. The TCR was taken from a woman in her sixties or seventies with acute or convalescent COVID-19. DNA for the CDR3: TGTGCCAGCAGATTCGCAGGGGGGCCCGATCAGCCCCAGCATTTT. Its translation is CASRFAGGPDQPQHF. Full variable domain (remainder filled in from reference TRBV28 and TRBJ1-5): DVKVTQSSRYLVKRTGEKVFLECVQDMDHENMFWYRQDPGLGLRLIYFSYDVKMKEKGDIPEGYSVSREKKERFSLILESASTNQTSMYLCASRFAGGPDQPQHFGDGTRLSIL.